The rows below give T cell receptor beta chains drawn from one sample of a study of blood T cell repertoires in COVID-19. Generated by immunoSEQ multiplex PCR, the TCRdb table keeps only in-frame clones and is missing some. This table holds roughly 430,000 clones, around 90% found once. Sequencing input: PBMCs or T cells enriched from blood (not recorded which). The source is a woman aged 40 to 49 with acute COVID-19. CDR3s include the opening cysteine and the closing phenylalanine or tryptophan. Each record gives: V gene, J gene, clone size, D gene, CDR3 DNA, CDR3 protein. A D gene is named only where the DNA matches it firmly. Clone size is not always given. Where it is, it says once, few, many or a class for expanded clones.

v_call: TRBV29-1; j_call: TRBJ1-1; clone_size: -; d_call: -; cdr3_nt: TGCAGCGTTGAACCCGGGACAAAAGAAGCTTTCTTT; cdr3_aa: CSVEPGTKEAFF
v_call: TRBV30; j_call: TRBJ1-4; clone_size: -; d_call: TRBD1; cdr3_nt: TGTGCCTGGAACCAGGGACAGGGTAATGAAAAACTGTTTTTT; cdr3_aa: CAWNQGQGNEKLFF
v_call: TRBV6-6; j_call: TRBJ2-1; clone_size: -; d_call: TRBD2; cdr3_nt: TGTGCCAGCAGCCGACGGACTAGCGGGGGTTACAATGAGCAGTTCTTC; cdr3_aa: CASSRRTSGGYNEQFF
v_call: TRBV4-1; j_call: TRBJ2-2; clone_size: -; d_call: -; cdr3_nt: TGCGCCAGCAGTCGGGACACCGGGGAGCTGTTTTTT; cdr3_aa: CASSRDTGELFF
v_call: TRBV2; j_call: TRBJ1-2; clone_size: -; d_call: -; cdr3_nt: TGTGCCAGCAGTGAAAATGGGCAGAAGAAAAACTATGGCTACACCTTC; cdr3_aa: CASSENGQKKNYGYTF
v_call: TRBV10-3; j_call: TRBJ1-2; clone_size: -; d_call: -; cdr3_nt: TGTGCCATCAGTGAGTCTGCGGAGAACTATGGCTACACCTTC; cdr3_aa: CAISESAENYGYTF
v_call: TRBV24-1; j_call: TRBJ1-5; clone_size: -; d_call: TRBD1; cdr3_nt: TGTGCCACCGACATAGGAAGGACAGGCCCCAATCAGCCCCAGCATTTT; cdr3_aa: CATDIGRTGPNQPQHF
v_call: TRBV6-2/TRBV6-3; j_call: TRBJ1-5; clone_size: -; d_call: -; cdr3_nt: TGTGCCAGCAGTTACTCCCTTAGCAATCAGCCCCAGCATTTT; cdr3_aa: CASSYSLSNQPQHF
v_call: TRBV19; j_call: TRBJ1-5; clone_size: -; d_call: TRBD1; cdr3_nt: TGTGCCAGTAGTATGGAACAGGGGGCAAGTCAGCCCCAGCATTTT; cdr3_aa: CASSMEQGASQPQHF
v_call: TRBV4-1; j_call: TRBJ2-1; clone_size: -; d_call: -; cdr3_nt: TGCGCCAGCAGCCAAGATCGCAGGGTTATCTACAATGAGCAGTTCTTC; cdr3_aa: CASSQDRRVIYNEQFF
v_call: TRBV4-1; j_call: TRBJ1-2; clone_size: -; d_call: -; cdr3_nt: TGCGCCAGCAGGGAGGTTGGCGGCTATCTTGGCTACACCTTC; cdr3_aa: CASREVGGYLGYTF
v_call: TRBV24-1; j_call: TRBJ2-3; clone_size: -; d_call: TRBD2; cdr3_nt: TGTGCCACCAGTGATTTGACGGGGGGAACAGATACGCAGTATTTT; cdr3_aa: CATSDLTGGTDTQYF
v_call: TRBV18; j_call: TRBJ1-4; clone_size: -; d_call: -; cdr3_nt: TGTGCCAGCTCACCGCATCCAGCCCCGGAGGAAAAACTGTTTTTT; cdr3_aa: CASSPHPAPEEKLFF
v_call: TRBV10-2; j_call: TRBJ1-5; clone_size: -; d_call: -; cdr3_nt: TGCGCCAGCAGTGTGGCGGGGGATAGCAATCAGCCCCAGCATTTT; cdr3_aa: CASSVAGDSNQPQHF
v_call: TRBV27; j_call: TRBJ2-6; clone_size: -; d_call: TRBD2; cdr3_nt: TGTGCCAGTAACGCCGGGGGGGCTGGGGCCAACGTCCTGACTTTC; cdr3_aa: CASNAGGAGANVLTF
v_call: TRBV3-1/TRBV3-2; j_call: TRBJ2-3; clone_size: -; d_call: TRBD2; cdr3_nt: TGTGCCAGCAGCCAAATTGTTCTAGCGGGGGGGCGTGGAGATACGCAGTATTTT; cdr3_aa: CASSQIVLAGGRGDTQYF
v_call: TRBV7-8; j_call: TRBJ1-2; clone_size: -; d_call: -; cdr3_nt: TGTGCCAGCAGCTTTGCGGGGAACTATGGCTACACCTTC; cdr3_aa: CASSFAGNYGYTF
v_call: TRBV14; j_call: TRBJ1-2; clone_size: -; d_call: -; cdr3_nt: TGTGCCAGCAGCCCCCGCCGGGGGGATGGCTACACCTTC; cdr3_aa: CASSPRRGDGYTF
v_call: TRBV9; j_call: TRBJ2-7; clone_size: once; d_call: TRBD2; cdr3_nt: TGTGCCAGCAGCTTCCCTACTAGCGGGGTTTCCTACGAGCAGTACTTC; cdr3_aa: CASSFPTSGVSYEQYF
v_call: TRBV12-3/TRBV12-4; j_call: TRBJ1-2; clone_size: -; d_call: -; cdr3_nt: TGTGCCAGCGGGGCGGGGATTAACTATGGCTACACCTTC; cdr3_aa: CASGAGINYGYTF
v_call: TRBV10-3; j_call: TRBJ1-1; clone_size: -; d_call: -; cdr3_nt: TGTGCCATCAGTCGGGACATGAACACTGAAGCTTTCTTT; cdr3_aa: CAISRDMNTEAFF
v_call: TRBV6-5; j_call: TRBJ1-4; clone_size: -; d_call: TRBD1; cdr3_nt: TGTGCCAGCATTTGGGACAGGGATGAAAAACTGTTTTTT; cdr3_aa: CASIWDRDEKLFF
v_call: TRBV2; j_call: TRBJ1-2; clone_size: -; d_call: -; cdr3_nt: TGTGCCAGCAGCCCAGAGACAGGAGTCTATGGCTACACCTTC; cdr3_aa: CASSPETGVYGYTF
v_call: TRBV24-1; j_call: TRBJ1-5; clone_size: -; d_call: TRBD1; cdr3_nt: TGTGCCACCAGTGATTCAATGACAGGGGGTCTGAATCAGCCCCAGCATTTT; cdr3_aa: CATSDSMTGGLNQPQHF
v_call: TRBV11-2; j_call: TRBJ2-5; clone_size: -; d_call: TRBD1; cdr3_nt: TGTGCCAGCAGCTTAGGGGACAGGGGGAAACAAGAGACCCAGTACTTC; cdr3_aa: CASSLGDRGKQETQYF
v_call: TRBV7-8; j_call: TRBJ2-1; clone_size: -; d_call: TRBD2; cdr3_nt: TGTGCCAGCAGCGTAGGCCCCGGACTAGCGGGTTACAATGAGCAGTTCTTC; cdr3_aa: CASSVGPGLAGYNEQFF